The TCR beta chain under discussion was sequenced for a study of T cell changes during pregnancy in multiple sclerosis. This clone occurred many times. V trimming: 0 bases; J trimming: 4 bases; junction bases outside the gene matches: 12. The CDR3 is 18 amino acids. Germline V lookup: CDR1 LGHNA, CDR2 YNFKEQ. This table comes from immunoSEQ multiplex PCR, and its TCRdb copy is limited to in-frame clones, with some not included. The sample holds some 64,000 clones; around 92% are singletons and the top ten take about 2.5%. V gene TRBV4-2 combines with J gene TRBJ2-1; TRBD2 agrees at 7 bases. Sequenced here: peripheral blood, sampled in the first trimester of pregnancy. The clonotype comes from a female donor with multiple sclerosis, enrolled in a pregnancy study. CDR3 loop: CASSQDRMWDYIYNEQFF. CDR3 DNA: TGTGCCAGCAGCCAAGATAGAATGTGGGACTACATATACAATGAGCAGTTCTTC.